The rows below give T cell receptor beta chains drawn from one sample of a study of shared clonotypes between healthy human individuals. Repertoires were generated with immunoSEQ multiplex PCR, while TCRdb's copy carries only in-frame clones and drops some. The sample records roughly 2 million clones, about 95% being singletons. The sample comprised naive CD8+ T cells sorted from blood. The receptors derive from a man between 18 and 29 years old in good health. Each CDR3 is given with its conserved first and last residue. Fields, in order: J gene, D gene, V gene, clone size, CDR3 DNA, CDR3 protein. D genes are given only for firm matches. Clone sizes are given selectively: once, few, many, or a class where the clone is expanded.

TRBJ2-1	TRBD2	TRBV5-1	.	TGCGCCAGCAGCTCCGGATCTAGCGGGAGCCCATTAGTTTCTATCTACAATGAGCAGTTCTTC	CASSSGSSGSPLVSIYNEQFF
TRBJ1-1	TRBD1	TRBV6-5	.	TGTGCCAGCAGTCCCGGGACAGGGTTAACTGAAGCTTTCTTT	CASSPGTGLTEAFF
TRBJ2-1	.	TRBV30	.	TGTGCCTGGAGTGTTGACGGTAGTGCCTACAATGAGCAGTTCTTC	CAWSVDGSAYNEQFF
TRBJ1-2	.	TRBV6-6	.	TGTGCCAGCAGTGGGACCGTTGGCTATGGCTACACCTTC	CASSGTVGYGYTF
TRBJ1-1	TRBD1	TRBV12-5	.	TGTGCTAGTGGTTTGGTACGGGGCAGGGGGGACACTGAAGCTTTCTTT	CASGLVRGRGDTEAFF
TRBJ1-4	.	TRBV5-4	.	TGTGCCAGCAGCTTGTTCCCCGATAATGAAAAACTGTTTTTT	CASSLFPDNEKLFF
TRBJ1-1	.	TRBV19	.	TGTGCCAGTAGTATATTGGGTGGGGACACTGAAGCTTTCTTT	CASSILGGDTEAFF
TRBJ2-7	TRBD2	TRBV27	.	TGTGCCAGCAGTGGGGGAGGGCTCGGGAGTCTCGGCGAGCAGTACTTC	CASSGGGLGSLGEQYF
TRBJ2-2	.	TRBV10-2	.	TGCGCCAGAGGAACCGGGACCACGAACACCGGGGAGCTGTTTTTT	CARGTGTTNTGELFF
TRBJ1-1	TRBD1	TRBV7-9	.	TGTGCCAGCAGCTCCGACAGGGCCCTGAACACTGAAGCTTTCTTT	CASSSDRALNTEAFF
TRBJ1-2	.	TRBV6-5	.	TGTGCCAGCAGTTACGCCGGGGGCCCTCTAAGAGGCTACACCTTC	CASSYAGGPLRGYTF
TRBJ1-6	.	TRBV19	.	TGTGCCAGTATGGAGGCCAGGGTAGGATCACCCCTCCACTTT	CASMEARVGSPLHF
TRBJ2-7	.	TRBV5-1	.	TGCGCCAGCAGCTTGGCCCCTACAGAGTTCGAGCAGTACTTC	CASSLAPTEFEQYF
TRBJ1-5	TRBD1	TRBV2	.	TGTGCCAGCAGAACAGGGGGCGGTCAGCCCCAGCATTTT	CASRTGGGQPQHF
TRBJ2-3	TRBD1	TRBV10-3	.	TGTGCCATCAATAATCCGACAGGGGGGGGAGGCACAGATACGCAGTATTTT	CAINNPTGGGGTDTQYF
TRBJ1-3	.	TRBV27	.	TGTGCCAGTCATTCTGGAAACACCATATATTTT	CASHSGNTIYF
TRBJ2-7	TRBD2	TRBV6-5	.	TGTGCCAGCAGTTACTCGGCTAGCGGGGACGAGCAGTACTTC	CASSYSASGDEQYF
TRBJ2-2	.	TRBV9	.	TGTGCCAGCAGCCCTTCAGGGTTTTGGGGGGAGCTGTTTTTT	CASSPSGFWGELFF
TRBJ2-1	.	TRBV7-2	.	TGTGCCAGCAGCTTACCCGGACGGGACAATGAGCAGTTCTTC	CASSLPGRDNEQFF
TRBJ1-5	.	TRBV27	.	TGTGCCAGCAGGGGGGAAGGGGGTTCCAATCAGCCCCAGCATTTT	CASRGEGGSNQPQHF
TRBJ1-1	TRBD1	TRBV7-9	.	TGTGCCAGCAATCCCCGTGACAGGGAGGACACTGAAGCTTTCTTT	CASNPRDREDTEAFF
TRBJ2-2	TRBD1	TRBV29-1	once	TGCAGCGTTGAGGGGACAGAGAACACCGGGGAGCTGTTTTTT	CSVEGTENTGELFF
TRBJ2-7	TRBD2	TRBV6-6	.	TGTGCCAGCAGTTACGGACTAGCGGGAGAGTACGAGCAGTACTTC	CASSYGLAGEYEQYF
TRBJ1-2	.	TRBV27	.	TGTGCCAGCAGCCCCGGTGGACACCTCTATGGCTACACCTTC	CASSPGGHLYGYTF
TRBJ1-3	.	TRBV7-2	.	TGTGCCAGCAGCTTAGATAGCGAGTCCGCTGGAAACACCATATATTTT	CASSLDSESAGNTIYF
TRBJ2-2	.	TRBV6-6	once	TGTGCCAGCAGTCTGATGGGCGGGGAGCTGTTTTTT	CASSLMGGELFF
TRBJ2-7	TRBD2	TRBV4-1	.	TGCGCCAGCAGCCAAGAACCTAGCGGGAGGCATCTCTCCTACGAGCAGTACTTC	CASSQEPSGRHLSYEQYF
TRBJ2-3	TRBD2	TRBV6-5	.	TGTGCCAGCAAGTTAGCGGGAAGTGCAGATACGCAGTATTTT	CASKLAGSADTQYF